A single sample gave rise to the 14 T cell receptor beta chains below, sequenced in a study of T-cell reconstitution after alpha-beta-depleted transplantation in children listed by TCRdb under 2016. Interpreted using the paper, the treatment or condition label stands for: allogeneic hematopoietic cell transplantation with graft depleted of TCRalphabeta T cells and CD19 B cells. To prepare the library, PCR was applied. This sample was sequenced with an Illumina HiSeq 2500. TCR library preparation used molecular barcoding, with unique molecular identifiers applied to normalize quantification of the TCRbeta repertoire. The public reads were run again by TCRdb, first through fastp at Q25 and then through MiXCR, and only productive beta chains were kept. Every distinct CDR3 protein forms one entry, paired with its most common genes and DNA. The sample records about 830,000 distinct CDR3 sequences, approximately 15% of which are singletons. The ten largest clones add up to 5% of the sample.

This material consisted of PBMCs, mostly from graft donor cells, taken 360 days after TCRalphabeta/CD19-depleted stem cell transplant. These receptors were obtained from a male patient younger than 18 who had a stem cell transplant for acute lymphoblastic leukemia, so the T cells may come from the graft donor.

The V call is TRBV12-3 or TRBV12-4, the J call TRBJ2-1, with D possibly TRBD1 on 5 matching bases. This CDR3 is 15 amino acids long. The germline V and J ends were trimmed by 2 bases and 8 bases, with 16 bases remaining between them. CDR3 coding DNA: TGTGCCAGCAGTTTACTACCCCTGGGGCCCGATGAGCAGTTCTTC. Amino acids: CASSLLPLGPDEQFF.

This clonotype was counted between two and nine times. The chain is built from TRBV20-1 and TRBJ2-5; D remains ambiguous. CDR3 length: 12 amino acids. CDR1 is DFQATT, CDR2 SNEGSKA, per germline (reference sequence). Trimming removed 4 bases from V and 4 bases from J, with 10 bases in between. The chain's CDR3 is CSAKRTPETQYF. In DNA, the CDR3 is TGCAGTGCTAAGCGTACCCCAGAGACCCAGTACTTC.

This clonotype turned up a few times. The rearrangement uses TRBV19 and TRBJ2-3, with D tentatively TRBD1 (6 bases). Germline values: CDR1 LNHDA, CDR2 SQIVND (reference sequence). Trimming took off 3 bases at V and 2 bases at J, with 12 bases between the two ends. CDR3 length equals 15 residues. For the CDR3, the DNA is TGTGCCAGTAGTATGAGGGACAAGTTCACAGATACGCAGTATTTT. Protein product: CASSMRDKFTDTQYF.

This clonotype showed up just a few times. This chain connects TRBV6-5 to TRBJ2-5; D is unclear. Trimming shortened V by 0 bases and J by 2 bases, and 10 bases separated the two germline ends. The germline V gene has CDR1 MNHEY and CDR2 SVGAGI. The CDR3 has 15 amino acids. The CDR3 here is CASSYSAIWQETQYF. CDR3 in DNA: TGTGCCAGCAGTTACTCGGCCATTTGGCAAGAGACCCAGTACTTC.

The chain uses TRBV7-9 and TRBJ2-7, with 9 positions matching TRBD1. The V segment lost 1 base and the J segment 3 bases; nucleotides outside the gene matches: 4. The length of the CDR3 is 15 residues. Germline CDR1 is SEHNR and CDR2 is FQNEAQ (reference sequence). The CDR3 loop reads CASSLVQGANYEQYF. The CDR3 coding sequence is TGTGCCAGCAGCTTAGTACAGGGGGCGAACTACGAGCAGTACTTC.

The chain has TRBV10-3 and TRBJ2-7, with 14 bases lining up with TRBD2. Germline lookup yields CDR1 ENHRY and CDR2 SYGVKD. Losses at the gene ends were 4 bases for V and 5 bases for J; bases not matched to a gene: 13. The CDR3 has 18 amino acids. This CDR3 reads CAISATPGTSGSWDEQYF. The CDR3 nucleotides are TGTGCCATCAGTGCCACTCCTGGGACTAGCGGGAGTTGGGACGAGCAGTACTTC.

The V gene is TRBV9, the J gene TRBJ2-3; possible D gene TRBD2, 6 bases. Germline CDR1 SGDLS, CDR2 YYNGEE. Trimming left V 3 bases short and J 0 bases short, with 14 bases between. The CDR3 consists of 16 residues. CDR3 sequence: CASSAGTPSSTDTQYF. In DNA, the CDR3 is TGTGCCAGCAGCGCCGGGACTCCCTCTAGCACAGATACGCAGTATTTT. Combining the CDR3 with reference TRBV9 and TRBJ2-3 gives the whole variable domain DSGVTQTPKHLITATGQRVTLRCSPRSGDLSVYWYQQSLDQGLQFLIQYYNGEERAKGNILERFSAQQFPDLHSELNLSSLELGDSALYFCASSAGTPSSTDTQYFGPGTRLTVL.

The V and J genes are TRBV3-1 and TRBJ2-7; TRBD1 matches 7 bases. Looked up from germline, CDR1 is LGHDT and CDR2 is YNNKEL (reference sequence). V dropped 4 bases and J dropped 2; count of bases not matched to a gene: 8. There are 15 residues in the CDR3. The CDR3 DNA sequence: TGTGCCAGCAGCCCTGGACAGGCGATACCCTACGAGCAGTACTTC. Translating it yields CASSPGQAIPYEQYF.

The chain joins TRBV5-1 to TRBJ2-7, with D perhaps matching TRBD2 (5 bases). V dropped 2 bases and J dropped 1 base, with 13 bases sitting between them. This CDR3 spans 15 amino acids. CDR1 is SGHRS and CDR2 is YFSETQ in the germline V gene. The chain's CDR3 is CASSLTRSGSYEQYF. As DNA, the CDR3 is TGCGCCAGCAGCTTAACGAGATCGGGATCCTACGAGCAGTACTTC.

This clonotype showed up just a few times. The V call is TRBV5-1, the J call TRBJ2-7; possible D gene TRBD2, 5 bases. The CDR3 sequence is 15 residues long. CDR1 and CDR2 from the germline V gene are SGHRS and YFSETQ. V was clipped by 1 base and J by 1 base, with 12 bases between them. Here the CDR3 reads CASSLTGIGSYEQYF. CDR3 nucleotides: TGCGCCAGCAGCTTGACGGGGATAGGATCCTACGAGCAGTACTTC.

The sample holds a few counts of this clonotype. The V and J genes are TRBV5-1 and TRBJ2-3, with 7 bases that match TRBD2. The CDR3 covers 15 residues. CDR1 and CDR2 (germline): SGHRS, YFSETQ. With 1 base clipped from V and 3 bases from J, the junction kept 5 bases outside the gene matches. CDR3: CASSLTPGRTDTQYF. The DNA of the CDR3 is TGCGCCAGCAGCTTGACACCCGGGAGGACAGATACGCAGTATTTT.

This clonotype turned up a few times. The chain has TRBV5-6 and TRBJ2-3; 11 bases fit TRBD2. The CDR3 consists of 20 residues. J was trimmed by 7 bases and V by 1 base; bases with no gene match: 20. Germline lookup yields CDR1 SGHDT and CDR2 YYEEEE. The CDR3 region is CASSLNMGLAEQRAYNTQYF. The CDR3 DNA reads as TGTGCCAGCAGCTTGAATATGGGACTAGCGGAACAGCGGGCTTATAATACGCAGTATTTT.

The chain combines TRBV5-1 with TRBJ2-2; 14 nucleotides agree with TRBD2. This CDR3 region has 18 residues. With 4 bases clipped from V and 5 bases from J, the junction kept 10 bases outside the gene matches. Germline assignment: CDR1 SGHRS and CDR2 YFSETQ. In nucleotides, the CDR3 is TGCGCCAGCAGCGGGGGACTAGCGGGAGCGATCGTAACCGGGGAGCTGTTTTTT. Translating gives CASSGGLAGAIVTGELFF. The full variable domain, rest sourced from reference TRBV5-1 and TRBJ2-2, is KAGVTQTPRYLIKTRGQQVTLSCSPISGHRSVSWYQQTPGQGLQFLFEYFSETQRNKGNFPGRFSGRQFSNSRSEMNVSTLELGDSALYLCASSGGLAGAIVTGELFFGEGSRLTVL.

This clonotype has only a few counts. The chain combines TRBV18 with TRBJ2-7, with TRBD2 identical over 11 bases. Unmatched junction bases numbered 13, after V lost 1 base and J lost 5 bases. Germline loops: CDR1 KGHSH, CDR2 LQKENI. This CDR3 has 18 amino acids. This chain's CDR3 is CASSPLGPSGLAAHEQYF. Written as DNA, the CDR3 is TGTGCCAGCTCACCACTGGGGCCCTCGGGACTAGCGGCTCACGAGCAGTACTTC.